This is a list of T cell receptor beta chains from one sample in a study of early T cells in non-severe SARS-CoV-2 infection. Using its own MiXCR run on the 5' RACE reads, TCRdb lists one record per CDR3 protein. The sample holds approximately 71,000 distinct CDR3 sequences, 9.5% to 15% seen once. The sample in question was whole blood, obtained at baseline. Receptor source: an adult who was a healthcare worker with PCR-confirmed SARS-CoV-2 infection or an uninfected control (not recorded which). The CDR3 runs from the conserved cysteine through the conserved F or W. The D gene is left open where the match is weak. Clone sizes are given selectively: once, few, many, or a class where the clone is expanded.

>TRBJ2-3|TRBD1|TRBV29-1|many
TGCAGCGTGGGACAGGGGGCGCGAAAAGGGGATACGCAGTATTTT
CSVGQGARKGDTQYF
>TRBJ2-7|TRBD2|TRBV20-1|few
TGCAGTGCCCCCGGGACTAGCGGGGCCTACGAGCAGTACTTC
CSAPGTSGAYEQYF
>TRBJ1-5|-|TRBV28|-
TGTGCCAGCAGTTTCGGTGAGCGCGGGCAGCCCCAGCATTTT
CASSFGERGQPQHF
>TRBJ2-1|-|TRBV6-1|once
TGTGCCAGCCTGGGGACCCCGGCCAATGAGCAGTTCTTC
CASLGTPANEQFF
>TRBJ1-2|-|TRBV28|few
TGTGCCAGCAGCTCCCTTATAGGGGACTATGGCTACACCTTC
CASSSLIGDYGYTF
>TRBJ2-7|TRBD2|TRBV18|-
TGTGCCAGCTCACCGGGGACTAGCGGGGGCCGCTACGAGCAGTACTTC
CASSPGTSGGRYEQYF
>TRBJ1-1|-|TRBV29-1|many
TGCAGCGCCCTCCGGAACACTGAAGCTTTCTTT
CSALRNTEAFF
>TRBJ2-2|-|TRBV7-3|few
TGTGCCAGCAGCTATAGTCCCGGGACTCGGACCGGGGAGCTGTTTTTT
CASSYSPGTRTGELFF
>TRBJ1-6|-|TRBV6-2/TRBV6-3|few
TGTGCCACTAGGGACGGCTTGCATTCACCCCTCCACTTT
CATRDGLHSPLHF
>TRBJ2-2|-|TRBV5-1|few
TGCGCCAGCAGTGGGGCGAACACCGGGGAGCTGTTTTTT
CASSGANTGELFF
>TRBJ2-1|-|TRBV24-1|many
TGTGCCACCAGTCTCGCAGGGTCGGTTAGTGATGAGCAGTTCTTC
CATSLAGSVSDEQFF
>TRBJ2-1|-|TRBV1|-
TGCACCAGCAGCCAAGAAGTCCCGGGGGGGAGGGAAGGCAATGAGCAGTTCTTC
CTSSQEVPGGREGNEQFF
>TRBJ2-1|-|TRBV6-6|many
TGTGCCAGCAGTAAACAGGGTTCTACCTACAATGAGCAGTTCTTC
CASSKQGSTYNEQFF
>TRBJ2-2|TRBD2|TRBV10-3|few
TGTGCCATCAGTGGGATGACTAGCGGCACCGGGGAGCTGTTTTTT
CAISGMTSGTGELFF
>TRBJ2-7|-|TRBV20-1|-
TGCAGTGCTAGAGTCGAGACAGGTTCCTACGAGCAGTACTTC
CSARVETGSYEQYF
>TRBJ2-1|-|TRBV28|many
TGTGCCAGCAGCCGTTATGAGCAGTTCTTC
CASSRYEQFF
>TRBJ1-2|-|TRBV24-1|-
TGTGCCACCAGTGATTCTGATCTGAGGGGCGGCTACACCTTC
CATSDSDLRGGYTF
>TRBJ1-1|-|TRBV18|-
TGTGCCAGCTCACCAGGTATTAACACTGAAGCTTTCTTT
CASSPGINTEAFF
>TRBJ2-7|TRBD2|TRBV18|few
TGTGCCAGCTCACCACTAGTATCCGGGGGGGCTGCCGAGCAGTACTTC
CASSPLVSGGAAEQYF
>TRBJ1-5|TRBD1|TRBV5-1|few
TGCGCCAGCAGCATAGGACAGGGGAATCAGCCCCAGCATTTT
CASSIGQGNQPQHF
>TRBJ1-1|-|TRBV7-6|-
TGTGCCAGCGGTCAGCAAGGTCAAGCTTTCTTT
CASGQQGQAFF
>TRBJ2-7|-|TRBV10-1|-
TGCGCCAGCAGTTCGGGCCACCAATACGAGCAGTACTTC
CASSSGHQYEQYF
>TRBJ2-7|-|TRBV2|many
TGTGCCAGATCGAGGGGAGTCTCCTACGAGCAGTACTTC
CARSRGVSYEQYF
>TRBJ2-1|TRBD2|TRBV27|-
TGTGCCAGCAGTTCCGCTAGCGGGGGTACCTACAATGAGCAGTTCTTC
CASSSASGGTYNEQFF
>TRBJ1-2|-|TRBV20-1|many
TGCAGTGCTAGCTCCGGGACTGGAAACTATGGCTACACCTTC
CSASSGTGNYGYTF
>TRBJ2-1|-|TRBV5-1|many
TGCGCCAGCAGCTTGGTCCAGGGGGGATCCAATGAGCAGTTCTTC
CASSLVQGGSNEQFF
>TRBJ2-7|-|TRBV28|many
TGTGCCAGCAGTCCCCCCGGTGGCACTTTCTACGAGCAGTACTTC
CASSPPGGTFYEQYF
>TRBJ1-1|TRBD1|TRBV6-1|few
TGTGCCAGCAGTCTACAGGGGAGGCACACTGAAGCTTTCTTT
CASSLQGRHTEAFF
>TRBJ2-3|-|TRBV2|-
TGTGCCAGCAGCGCTGGACTGGATACGCAGTATTTT
CASSAGLDTQYF
>TRBJ1-1|-|TRBV28|many
TGTGCCAGCAGTTCATACCTACAGGGTTTTCCTATGAACACTGAAGCTTTCTTT
CASSSYLQGFPMNTEAFF
>TRBJ2-1|TRBD2|TRBV27|few
TGTGCCAGCAGGTCCGGGACTAGCGGCACCTACAATGAGCAGTTCTTC
CASRSGTSGTYNEQFF
>TRBJ2-5|-|TRBV5-1|few
TGCGCCAGCAGCTTGGTACCCCCTGAGGAGACCCAGTACTTC
CASSLVPPEETQYF
>TRBJ1-5|-|TRBV5-1|few
TGCGCCAGCAGCTTGGAAGGGCAGGGAGGCCAGCATTTT
CASSLEGQGGQHF
>TRBJ2-7|-|TRBV7-8|medium-sized
TGTGCCAGCAGCGACCCCCGAGACAGCTCCTACGAGCAGTACTTC
CASSDPRDSSYEQYF
>TRBJ1-1|TRBD1|TRBV6-5|once
TGTGCCAGCAGCTCCCAGGGGGCGATCACTGAAGCTTTCTTT
CASSSQGAITEAFF
>TRBJ2-1|-|TRBV11-3|few
TGTGCCAGCAGCTTAGTTGGGACGGGCTACAATGAGCAGTTCTTC
CASSLVGTGYNEQFF
>TRBJ2-5|-|TRBV4-1|few
TGCGCCAGCAGCAAACCCGGGGGCTACCAAGAGACCCAGTACTTC
CASSKPGGYQETQYF
>TRBJ2-5|-|TRBV4-1|-
TGCGCCAGCAGCAGACTCGTAGACCAAGAGACCCAGTACTTC
CASSRLVDQETQYF
>TRBJ1-5|-|TRBV5-1|-
TGCGCCAGCAGGGGGGCACCGGAGCCCCAGCATTTT
CASRGAPEPQHF
>TRBJ2-2|-|TRBV11-2|many
TGTGCCAGCAGCGCTTTGACAGGGAGGACCGGGGAGCTGTTTTTT
CASSALTGRTGELFF
>TRBJ2-5|TRBD1|TRBV29-1|-
TGCAGCGGGGGGACAGGAAAAGAGACCCAGTACTTC
CSGGTGKETQYF
>TRBJ1-4|TRBD1|TRBV9|few
TGTGCCAGCAGTGACGTACAGGGGATTGCAACTAATGAAAAACTGTTTTTT
CASSDVQGIATNEKLFF